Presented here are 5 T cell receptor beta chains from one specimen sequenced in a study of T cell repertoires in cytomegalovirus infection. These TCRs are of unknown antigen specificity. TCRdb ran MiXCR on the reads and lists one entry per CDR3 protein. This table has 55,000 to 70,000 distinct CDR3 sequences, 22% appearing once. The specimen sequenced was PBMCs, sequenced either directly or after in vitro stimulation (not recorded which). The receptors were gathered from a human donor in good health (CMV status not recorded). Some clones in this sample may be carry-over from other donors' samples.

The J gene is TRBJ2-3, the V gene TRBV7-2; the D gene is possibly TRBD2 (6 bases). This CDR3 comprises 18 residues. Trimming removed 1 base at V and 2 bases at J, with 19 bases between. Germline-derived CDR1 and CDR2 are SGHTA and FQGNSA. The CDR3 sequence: CASSLGPGWREDTDTQYF. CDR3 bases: TGTGCCAGCAGCTTAGGCCCAGGATGGCGGGAAGACACAGATACGCAGTATTTT.

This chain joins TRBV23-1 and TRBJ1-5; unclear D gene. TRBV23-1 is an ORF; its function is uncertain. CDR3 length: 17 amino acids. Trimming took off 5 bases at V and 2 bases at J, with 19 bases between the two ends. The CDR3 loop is CASSWMSWWQGNQPQHF. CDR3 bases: TGCGCCAGCAGTTGGATGTCCTGGTGGCAGGGCAATCAGCCCCAGCATTTT.

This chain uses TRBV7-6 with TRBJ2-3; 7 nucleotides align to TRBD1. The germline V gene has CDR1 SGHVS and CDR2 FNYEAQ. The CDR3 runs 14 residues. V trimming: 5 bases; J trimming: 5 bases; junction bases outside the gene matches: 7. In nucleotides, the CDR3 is TGTGCCAGCAGCATAACAGGGGTGCAAGATACGCAGTATTTT. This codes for CASSITGVQDTQYF.

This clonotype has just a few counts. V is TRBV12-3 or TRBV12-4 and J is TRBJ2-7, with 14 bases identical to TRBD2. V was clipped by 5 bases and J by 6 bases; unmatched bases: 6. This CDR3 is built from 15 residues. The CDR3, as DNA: TGTGCCAGCAGTCTGGGACTAGCGGGAGTAAGCGAGCAGTACGTC. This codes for CASSLGLAGVSEQYV.

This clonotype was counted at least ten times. The CDR3 region has the DNA TGTGCCAGCAGCTGGGGCGGGAGCCAGTATGAGCAGTTCTTC. Translated, it gives CASSWGGSQYEQFF. The chain carries TRBV7-2 and TRBJ2-1; 7 bases match TRBD2. Germline CDR1 reads SGHTA; CDR2 reads FQGNSA. The CDR3 contains 14 residues. V shed 4 bases and J 8 bases; nucleotides not matched to a gene: 8.